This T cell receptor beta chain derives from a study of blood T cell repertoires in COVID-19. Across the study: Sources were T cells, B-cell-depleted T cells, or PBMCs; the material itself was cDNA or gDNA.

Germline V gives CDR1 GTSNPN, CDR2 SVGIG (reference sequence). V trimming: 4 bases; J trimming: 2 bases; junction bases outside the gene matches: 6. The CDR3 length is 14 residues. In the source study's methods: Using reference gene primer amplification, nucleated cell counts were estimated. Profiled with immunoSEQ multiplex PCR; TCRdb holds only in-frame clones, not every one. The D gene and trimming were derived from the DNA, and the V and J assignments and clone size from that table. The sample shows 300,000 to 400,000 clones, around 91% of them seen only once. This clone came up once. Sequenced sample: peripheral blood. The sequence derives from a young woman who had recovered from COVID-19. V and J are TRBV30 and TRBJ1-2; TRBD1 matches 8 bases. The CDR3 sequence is CAWMAGGANYGYTF. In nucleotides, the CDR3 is TGTGCCTGGATGGCAGGGGGCGCGAACTATGGCTACACCTTC.